This T cell receptor (beta chain) was found in a study of T cell repertoires in cytomegalovirus infection. On the study more broadly: Indicated by public TCR beta signatures were CMV infection and matching HLA type. Regarding the study as a whole: There were HLA-C-restricted CMV-specific TCR beta clonotypes dominating the ex vivo response.

This clonotype occurred many times. Its antigen remains unknown. Trimming took off 11 bases at V and 6 bases at J, with 25 bases between the two ends. This CDR3 spans 15 amino acids. Per germline, CDR1 SGHTA and CDR2 FQGNSA. TCRdb analysed the reads with MiXCR anew, one entry per CDR3 protein. The data hold hundreds of thousands of distinct CDR3 sequences, with around 31% observed a single time. The sample was cultured PBMCs, taken from culture after CMV antigen stimulation. The source is a human donor in good health (CMV status not recorded). Some clones in this sample may be carry-over from other donors' samples. The chain carries TRBV7-2 and TRBJ1-2, with a weak D call TRBD1 (5 bases). Written as DNA, the CDR3 is TGTGCCGGCTCCGGGGCGGTTAATTCCCCGAATGGCTACACCTTC. This codes for CAGSGAVNSPNGYTF.